Below, 14 T cell receptor beta chains from the same sample are listed, as sequenced in a study of control samples from healthy donors and cancer patients. The protocol was immunoSEQ multiplex PCR, while the TCRdb copy is restricted to in-frame clones and leaves out a portion. The sample lists about 70,000 clones, approximately 84% occurring once. The sequenced sample consisted of blood. The origin of the receptors is a man aged 45-60 years in good health.

The V gene is TRBV2, the J gene TRBJ1-2, with D uncertain. This CDR3 spans 14 amino acids. Deletions cut 7 bases from V and 1 base from J, with 13 bases between. Germline loops: CDR1 SNHLY, CDR2 FYNNEI. CDR3: CASTTDGFNYGYTF. The DNA for the CDR3 is TGTGCCAGCACCACTGACGGGTTTAACTATGGCTACACCTTC.

V is TRBV11-2 and J is TRBJ2-2; 10 bases map to TRBD2. Trimming took 5 bases from V and 7 from J; bases not matched to a gene: 7. The V gene's germline CDR1 is SGHAT and CDR2 FQNNGV. The CDR3 loop spans 15 amino acids. The CDR3 sequence: CASSPGLAYGGELFF. The CDR3 region has the DNA TGTGCCAGCAGCCCGGGACTAGCGTACGGCGGGGAGCTGTTTTTT.

This clone was counted at least ten times. CDR3 residues: CASSSLDGQNTEAFF. The DNA for the CDR3 is TGTGCCAGCAGCTCCTTAGACGGACAGAATACTGAAGCTTTCTTT. The chain uses TRBV7-9 and TRBJ1-1; D might be TRBD1 (6 bases). There are 15 residues in the CDR3. CDR1 is SEHNR and CDR2 is FQNEAQ in the germline V gene (reference sequence). V was pared by 4 bases and J by 5 bases, with 17 bases between.

This chain connects TRBV6-1 to TRBJ2-7; 7 nucleotides line up with TRBD1. CDR1 is MNHNS and CDR2 is SASEGT in the germline V gene. After removal of 1 base from V and 4 bases from J, the junction contained 4 bases not matched to a gene. The CDR3 covers 14 residues. The DNA for the CDR3 is TGTGCCAGCAGTGAAGTTCACAGGGGTTACGAGCAGTACTTC. Its protein product is CASSEVHRGYEQYF.

This clone occurred a few times. The chain has TRBV18 and TRBJ2-2, with 9 nucleotides matching TRBD1. Losses at the gene ends were 3 bases for V and 7 bases for J; bases not matched to a gene: 6. The germline CDR1 and CDR2 sequences are KGHSH and LQKENI. The CDR3 length is 15 residues. This CDR3 reads CASSPLQGASGELFF. The CDR3 nucleotides are TGTGCCAGCTCACCCCTACAGGGGGCGAGCGGGGAGCTGTTTTTT.

This rearrangement joins TRBV28 to TRBJ1-2; D gene unclear. In germline, CDR1 is MDHEN, CDR2 SYDVKM. This CDR3 region has 14 residues. Trimming cost V 6 bases and J 6 bases, with 17 bases left between them. The CDR3 here is CASSPGTPRNGYTF. CDR3 DNA: TGTGCCAGCAGCCCGGGCACCCCTCGGAATGGCTACACCTTC.

The rearrangement joins TRBV7-9 to TRBJ2-3; maybe TRBD1 (6 bases). This CDR3 is built from 16 residues. V was cut by 4 bases and J by 0 bases, with 14 bases left in between. From germline, CDR1 is SEHNR and CDR2 FQNEAQ (reference sequence). CDR3: CASSSWGRSSTDTQYF. CDR3 DNA sequence: TGTGCCAGCAGCTCGTGGGGGCGGAGCAGCACAGATACGCAGTATTTT.

The V and J genes are TRBV9 and TRBJ1-1; no definite D call. The CDR3 contains 14 residues. Trimming took 0 bases from V and 0 from J, leaving 6 bases between them. Germline V gene sequence: CDR1 SGDLS, CDR2 YYNGEE. The CDR3 nucleotides are TGTGCCAGCAGCGTAGCGGAAATGAACACTGAAGCTTTCTTT. Its protein is CASSVAEMNTEAFF.

About this clone: This sample includes further DNA sequences coding for the same CDR3. This chain links TRBV29-1 with TRBJ2-1; no definite D call. Germline V gives CDR1 SQVTM, CDR2 ANQGSEA. The V end was cut by 7 bases, the J end by 4 bases, with 11 bases between. The CDR3 consists of 12 residues. The CDR3 loop is CSATPLYNEQFF. Written as DNA, the CDR3 is TGCAGCGCAACTCCCTTATACAATGAGCAGTTCTTC.

V usage is TRBV6-2 or TRBV6-3 and J usage is TRBJ2-7; maybe TRBD1 (5 bases). Trimming removed 6 bases from V and 3 bases from J, with 21 bases in between. Germline V gives CDR1 MNHEY, CDR2 SVGEGT. This CDR3 is built from 16 residues. CDR3 protein: CASSRYTGPTSYEQYF. The CDR3 coding sequence is TGTGCCAGCAGCCGATATACAGGTCCCACCAGCTACGAGCAGTACTTC.

The rearrangement joins TRBV7-9 to TRBJ2-5, with unresolved D. CDR3 length: 12 amino acids. CDR1 and CDR2 (germline): SEHNR, FQNEAQ (reference sequence). V was shortened by 5 bases and J by 5 bases, with 9 bases between the two germline ends. The CDR3 bases are TGTGCCAGCAGCGAAGTGGCTGAGACCCAGTACTTC. Its translation is CASSEVAETQYF.

This clone was counted a single time. The chain has TRBV6-6 and TRBJ2-5; 13 positions match TRBD2. The CDR3 is 15 residues long. V dropped 2 bases and J dropped 5; count of bases not matched to a gene: 2. Germline CDR1 and CDR2: MNHNY and SVGAGI (reference sequence). CDR3 nucleotides: TGTGCCAGCAGTTACGAGACTAGCGGGAGGGAGACCCAGTACTTC. Amino acids: CASSYETSGRETQYF.

The chain couples TRBV5-1 to TRBJ1-3, with D perhaps TRBD1 (6 bases). CDR3 length: 16 residues. CDR1 is SGHRS, CDR2 YFSETQ, per germline. V was trimmed by 4 bases and J by 2 bases, leaving 16 bases between them. The CDR3 DNA follows: TGCGCCAGCAGCGGATTACAGGGAGGTCCTGGAAACACCATATATTTT. This translates into CASSGLQGGPGNTIYF.

The V gene is TRBV4-3, the J gene TRBJ1-3, with no clear D. Per germline, CDR1 LGHNA and CDR2 YSLEER. This CDR3 is 14 amino acids long. V lost 0 bases, J lost 4 bases, and 7 bases lay in between. DNA of the CDR3: TGCGCCAGCAGCCAAGATGCAGCGGGAAACACCATATATTTT. Protein sequence: CASSQDAAGNTIYF.